This is a list of T cell receptor beta chains from one sample in a study of blood T cells in healthy people across ages. TCRdb reprocessed the 5' RACE reads with MiXCR, giving one entry per CDR3 protein. This table has under 1 million distinct CDR3 sequences, around 45% appearing once. Sequencing input: blood. All receptors derive from a man between 60 and 70 years old in good health. The CDR3 runs from the conserved cysteine through the conserved F or W. Each record gives: J gene, CDR3 length, V gene, clone size, D gene, CDR3 protein, CDR3 DNA. A D gene is named only where the DNA matches it firmly. The listing skips clone size in some rows; elsewhere it reads once, few, many or a size class.

J: TRBJ1-2; length: 15; V: TRBV7-2; size: -; D: TRBD1; CDR3: CASRRAGTGEGGYTF; DNA: TGTGCCAGCAGAAGGGCCGGGACAGGGGAGGGTGGCTACACCTTC
J: TRBJ1-6; length: 17; V: TRBV7-9; size: -; D: TRBD1; CDR3: CASSFRRQTGENSPLHF; DNA: TGTGCCAGCAGCTTCCGACGGCAGACAGGGGAAAATTCACCCCTCCACTTT
J: TRBJ1-4; length: 15; V: TRBV6-5; size: -; D: -; CDR3: CASGSTGPTNEKLFF; DNA: TGTGCCAGTGGGTCCACAGGTCCAACTAATGAAAAACTGTTTTTT
J: TRBJ2-7; length: 14; V: TRBV28; size: -; D: -; CDR3: CTSSYEARIYEQYF; DNA: TGTACCAGCAGTTACGAGGCGCGGATCTACGAGCAGTACTTC
J: TRBJ2-1; length: 12; V: TRBV29-1; size: few; D: -; CDR3: CSVSRDYNEQFF; DNA: TGCAGCGTCAGCCGGGACTACAATGAGCAGTTCTTC
J: TRBJ1-1; length: 12; V: TRBV21-1; size: -; D: -; CDR3: CAGGWGRTEAFF; DNA: TGTGCCGGTGGGTGGGGGCGCACTGAAGCTTTCTTT
J: TRBJ2-7; length: 17; V: TRBV4-3; size: -; D: TRBD2; CDR3: CASSQDRSTSGVEEQYF; DNA: TGCGCCAGCAGCCAAGATCGTAGCACTAGCGGGGTGGAGGAGCAGTACTTC
J: TRBJ1-2; length: 15; V: TRBV29-1; size: few; D: -; CDR3: CSVEEGAPANYGCTF; DNA: TGCAGCGTTGAAGAAGGGGCACCTGCTAACTATGGCTGCACCTTC
J: TRBJ2-5; length: 13; V: TRBV20-1; size: few; D: TRBD1; CDR3: CSARPTGVETQYF; DNA: TGCAGTGCTAGGCCGACAGGGGTTGAGACCCAGTACTTC
J: TRBJ2-7; length: 14; V: TRBV7-9; size: -; D: -; CDR3: CASSLGTVSDEQYF; DNA: TGTGCCAGCAGCTTAGGGACAGTCTCCGACGAGCAGTACTTC
J: TRBJ1-2; length: 14; V: TRBV3-1; size: -; D: -; CDR3: CASSQGTARTGYTF; DNA: TGTGCCAGCAGCCAAGGGACCGCGAGAACCGGCTACACCTTC
J: TRBJ1-1; length: 13; V: TRBV7-2; size: -; D: -; CDR3: CASSFMVNTEAFF; DNA: TGTGCCAGCAGCTTCATGGTGAACACTGAAGCTTTCTTT
J: TRBJ2-6; length: 15; V: TRBV28; size: few; D: -; CDR3: CASSSYRAGANVLTF; DNA: TGTGCCAGCAGTTCCTACAGGGCCGGGGCCAACGTCCTGACTTTC
J: TRBJ2-1; length: 16; V: TRBV12-3/TRBV12-4; size: -; D: TRBD2; CDR3: CASSLSSGGEYNEQFF; DNA: TGTGCCAGCAGTTTGTCTAGCGGGGGGGAATACAATGAGCAGTTCTTC
J: TRBJ2-5; length: 13; V: TRBV10-3; size: few; D: -; CDR3: CAINRDAMGEQYF; DNA: TGTGCCATCAATAGGGACGCCATGGGTGAGCAGTACTTC
J: TRBJ2-6; length: 23; V: TRBV6-2/TRBV6-3; size: -; D: TRBD2; CDR3: CASSYSPTSGGPRLGSGANVLTF; DNA: TGTGCCAGCAGTTACTCCCCTACTAGCGGGGGACCCCGGCTTGGCTCTGGGGCCAACGTCCTGACTTTC
J: TRBJ2-3; length: 14; V: TRBV15; size: few; D: -; CDR3: CATSRPGVRDTQYF; DNA: TGTGCCACCAGCAGGCCCGGCGTGCGAGATACGCAGTATTTT
J: TRBJ2-1; length: 17; V: TRBV7-7; size: -; D: TRBD2; CDR3: CASSLFPRTSAYKEQFF; DNA: TGTGCTAGCAGCTTATTTCCCAGGACTAGCGCTTACAAGGAGCAGTTCTTC
J: TRBJ2-1; length: 15; V: TRBV27; size: few; D: -; CDR3: CASTRLGTGYNEQFF; DNA: TGTGCCAGCACCCGATTGGGGACTGGGTACAATGAGCAGTTCTTC
J: TRBJ2-5; length: 14; V: TRBV7-9; size: -; D: TRBD1; CDR3: CASSRQGAKETQYF; DNA: TGTGCCAGCAGCCGACAGGGGGCCAAAGAGACCCAGTACTTC
J: TRBJ2-5; length: 15; V: TRBV10-3; size: -; D: -; CDR3: CAISEGGAESETQYF; DNA: TGTGCCATCAGTGAGGGAGGAGCGGAATCGGAGACCCAGTACTTC
J: TRBJ2-4; length: 11; V: TRBV6-5; size: -; D: -; CDR3: CASSYRGNQYF; DNA: TGTGCCAGCAGTTACCGCGGTAACCAGTACTTC
J: TRBJ2-1; length: 13; V: TRBV6-2/TRBV6-3; size: few; D: -; CDR3: CASSSHSSNEQFF; DNA: TGTGCCAGCAGTTCTCACAGTAGCAATGAGCAGTTCTTC
J: TRBJ2-3; length: 16; V: TRBV10-3; size: few; D: TRBD2; CDR3: CAISEASGGRTDTQYF; DNA: TGTGCCATCAGTGAAGCGAGCGGGGGGCGGACAGATACGCAGTATTTT
J: TRBJ2-5; length: 16; V: TRBV7-2; size: -; D: TRBD2; CDR3: CASSLTSGAPQETQYF; DNA: TGTGCCAGCAGCTTGACTAGCGGGGCCCCACAAGAGACCCAGTACTTC
J: TRBJ2-1; length: 15; V: TRBV7-9; size: -; D: TRBD1; CDR3: CASSLAFRTGNEQFF; DNA: TGTGCCAGCAGCTTAGCCTTTCGGACAGGCAATGAGCAGTTCTTC
J: TRBJ2-7; length: 15; V: TRBV4-3; size: -; D: -; CDR3: CASSQDAGWSYEQYF; DNA: TGCGCCAGCAGCCAAGATGCAGGGTGGTCCTACGAGCAGTACTTC
J: TRBJ1-1; length: 11; V: TRBV29-1; size: -; D: -; CDR3: CSVVRRNEAFF; DNA: TGCAGCGTTGTCCGCAGAAATGAAGCTTTCTTT
J: TRBJ1-4; length: 14; V: TRBV6-1; size: -; D: -; CDR3: CASSEEGRDEKLFF; DNA: TGTGCCAGCAGTGAAGAGGGTCGGGATGAAAAACTGTTTTTT
J: TRBJ2-7; length: 15; V: TRBV9; size: -; D: TRBD2; CDR3: CASSVSAGGSYEQYF; DNA: TGTGCCAGCAGCGTTTCAGCGGGGGGGTCCTACGAGCAGTACTTC
J: TRBJ2-3; length: 17; V: TRBV9; size: -; D: TRBD2; CDR3: CASSVGASGGGTDTQYF; DNA: TGTGCCAGCAGCGTGGGGGCTAGCGGGGGGGGCACAGATACGCAGTATTTT
J: TRBJ2-7; length: 16; V: TRBV6-5; size: few; D: -; CDR3: CASSYLLASSYNEQYF; DNA: TGTGCCAGCAGCTACTTGCTAGCGAGCTCCTACAATGAGCAGTACTTC
J: TRBJ2-7; length: 15; V: TRBV7-9; size: -; D: -; CDR3: CASSFNKNVYNEQYF; DNA: TGTGCCAGCAGCTTCAACAAGAACGTATACAATGAGCAGTACTTC
J: TRBJ2-7; length: 16; V: TRBV6-2/TRBV6-3; size: -; D: TRBD1; CDR3: CASSYSDRGNSYEQYF; DNA: TGTGCCAGCAGTTACTCGGACAGGGGGAACTCCTACGAGCAGTACTTC